These T cell receptor beta chains were read from a single sample in a study of blood T cell repertoires in COVID-19. Clones were sequenced by immunoSEQ multiplex PCR, and TCRdb holds only the in-frame ones, with some missing. Seen here are tens of thousands of clones, around 76% observed once, and the top ten hold roughly half. Sequenced: peripheral blood. The receptors shown here come from a woman older than 75 with acute or convalescent COVID-19. CDR3s leave out the opening cysteine and the closing phenylalanine or tryptophan.

j_gene,v_gene,CDR3aa
TRBJ2-1,TRBV28,ASSLSGQKNEQF
TRBJ1-1,TRBV12-3/TRBV12-4,ASSFAVNTEAF
TRBJ2-2,TRBV11-1,ASSLAVLLNTGELF
TRBJ2-1,TRBV7-3,ASSFKTSGRNEQF
TRBJ2-5,TRBV18,ASSLGTSGQVETQY
TRBJ1-5,TRBV2,ASTGTLNQPQH
TRBJ2-1,TRBV5-1,ASSPALAGGNEQF
TRBJ1-6,TRBV7-3,ASSLNVGAANSPLH
TRBJ1-6,TRBV3-1/TRBV3-2,ASTSGVSPLH
TRBJ1-6,TRBV6-1,ASSEFGLRNSPLH
TRBJ1-1,TRBV29-1,SVLRETEAF
TRBJ1-2,TRBV7-9,ASSLGDTANYGYT
TRBJ2-1,TRBV7-3,ASSPTSGSYHEQF
TRBJ2-5,TRBV5-4,ASSLAQGIQETQY
TRBJ2-3,TRBV24-1,ATSTTVDTQY
TRBJ1-2,TRBV19,ASSPRGVRGYT
TRBJ1-5,TRBV19,ASSRVGNQPQH
TRBJ2-2,TRBV7-2,ASSPDRGYTGELF
TRBJ2-1,TRBV15,ATSRGPYTEQF
TRBJ2-1,TRBV27,ASSPPPGNNEQF
TRBJ1-4,TRBV27,ASSRRPNEKLF
TRBJ2-1,TRBV30,AANPAGGPSNEQF
TRBJ2-1,TRBV6-5,ASSYTGLHRYNEQF
TRBJ2-5,TRBV9,ASSVDGAGAETQY
TRBJ1-3,TRBV30,AWSPDLYSGNTIY
TRBJ1-5,TRBV6-5,ASSYSIHAGDQPQH
TRBJ2-1,TRBV18,ASFLETANNEQF
TRBJ1-6,TRBV2,ASSEGRGRSSPLH
TRBJ2-5,TRBV2,ASSEYPGGETQY